This paragraph covers one TCR beta chain sequence. The antigen remains undetermined. Regarding time point: week 23, last vaccination. Doses of 300 ug of mutant IDH1 20-mer peptide were given with topical imiquimod. This sample is drawn from a study of a mutant IDH1 vaccine in newly diagnosed glioma. Study summary: There were eight vaccinations for patients, given in weeks 1, 3, 5, 7, 11, 15, 19 and 23. The study started vaccination 4-6 weeks after radiotherapy alone, or with temozolomide cycles.

The CDR3 covers 16 residues. Germline V lookup: CDR1 SGHVS, CDR2 FQNEAQ. Trimming took off 5 bases at V and 1 base at J, with 12 bases between the two ends. Study-wide findings and caveats: A vaccine-induced immune response developed in around 92% of the patients.

Using immunoSEQ multiplex PCR, the repertoire was profiled, and TCRdb retains in-frame clones only, with some absent. The sample holds around 78,000 clones; 70% to 90% are singletons and the top ten take under 2.5%. The receptor was isolated from a man aged 25-40 years with glioma. Some clones in this sample may be carry-over from other donors' samples. V is TRBV7-8 and J is TRBJ2-6; no firm D call. Sequenced material: PBMCs, taken from a glioma patient whose treatment included an IDH1 peptide vaccine. CDR3 loop: CASSPSHTSGANVLTF. The CDR3 DNA reads TGTGCCAGCAGCCCATCACATACTTCTGGGGCCAACGTCCTGACTTTC.